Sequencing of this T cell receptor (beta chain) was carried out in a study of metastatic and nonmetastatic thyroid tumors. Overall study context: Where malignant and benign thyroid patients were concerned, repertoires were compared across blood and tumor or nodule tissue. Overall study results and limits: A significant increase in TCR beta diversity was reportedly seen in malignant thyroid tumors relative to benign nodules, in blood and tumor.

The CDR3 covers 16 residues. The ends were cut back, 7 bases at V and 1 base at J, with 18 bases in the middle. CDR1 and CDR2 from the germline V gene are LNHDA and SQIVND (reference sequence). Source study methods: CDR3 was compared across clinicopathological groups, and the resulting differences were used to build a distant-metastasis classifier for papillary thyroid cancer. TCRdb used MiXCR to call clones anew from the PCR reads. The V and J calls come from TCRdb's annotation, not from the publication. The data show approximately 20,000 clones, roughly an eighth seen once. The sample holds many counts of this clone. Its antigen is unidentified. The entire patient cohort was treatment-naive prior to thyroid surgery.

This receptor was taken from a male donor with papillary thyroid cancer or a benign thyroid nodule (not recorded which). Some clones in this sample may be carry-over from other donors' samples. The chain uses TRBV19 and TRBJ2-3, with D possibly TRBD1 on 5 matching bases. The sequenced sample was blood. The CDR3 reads CASKTVAGLGTDTQYF. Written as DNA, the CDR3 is TGTGCCAGTAAGACGGTGGCAGGGTTGGGCACAGATACGCAGTATTTT.